This entry concerns a single T cell receptor beta chain. With the read ending 3 residues before the CDR3 end, the germline J gene is used to fill in that end. These data come from a study of T cells in women clearing cervical HPV infection. The method was immunoSEQ multiplex PCR; TCRdb's version includes in-frame clones alone and lacks a portion of them. The sample includes tens of thousands of clones. In germline, CDR1 is SEHNR, CDR2 FQNEAQ (reference sequence). There are 14 residues in the CDR3. The chain employs TRBV7-9 and TRBJ1-1, with a tentative D call TRBD1 (5 bases). The source is a woman between 18 and 75 years old with a cervical HPV16 infection that either progressed to CIN3+ or cleared (not recorded which). What was sequenced was blood buffy coat. CDR3 bases read: TGTGCCAGCAGCTTAGGCAGGGCCCGAGATACG. Translation: CASSLGRARDT. The full-length CDR3 reads as CASSLGRARDTAFF.